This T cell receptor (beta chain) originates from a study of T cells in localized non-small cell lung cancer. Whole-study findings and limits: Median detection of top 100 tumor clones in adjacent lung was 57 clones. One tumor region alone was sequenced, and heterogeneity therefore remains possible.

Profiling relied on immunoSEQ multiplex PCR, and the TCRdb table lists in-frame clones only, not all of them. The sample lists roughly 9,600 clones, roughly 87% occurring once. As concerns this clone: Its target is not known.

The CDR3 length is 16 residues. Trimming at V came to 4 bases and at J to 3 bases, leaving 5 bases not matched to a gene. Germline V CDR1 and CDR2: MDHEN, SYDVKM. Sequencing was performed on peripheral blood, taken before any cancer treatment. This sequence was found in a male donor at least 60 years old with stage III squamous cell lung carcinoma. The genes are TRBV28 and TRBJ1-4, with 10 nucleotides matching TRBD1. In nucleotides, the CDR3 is TGTGCCAGCAGTTCGACAGGGGGCAGGTCTAATGAAAAACTGTTTTTT. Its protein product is CASSSTGGRSNEKLFF.